These 14 T cell receptor beta chains share one sample of origin, sequenced in a study of blood T cell repertoires in COVID-19 (dated by TCRdb to about 2020). Library method: the immunoSEQ multiplex PCR assay. TCRdb re-hosts the immuneACCESS table, in-frame sequences only. Its copies lack some clones; in the studies checked, an unresolved V gene accounts for under half of them, and the cause for the rest is not known. Recorded for this sample are hundreds of thousands of clones; about 86% of them occurred a single time. The top ten clones comprise under 15% of the sample. Sequencing was carried out using peripheral blood. The receptor source for this set is a woman between 65 and 79 years old with COVID-19, enrolled during active disease.

The chain has TRBV19 and TRBJ1-1; D call uncertain. Trimming removed 1 base from V and 2 bases from J, with 8 bases in between. Germline lookup yields CDR1 LNHDA and CDR2 SQIVND (reference sequence). The CDR3 runs 14 residues. CDR3 sequence (DNA): TGTGCCAGTAGTATAGTCCGGGATAACACTGAAGCTTTCTTT. Protein: CASSIVRDNTEAFF.

The chain recombines TRBV6-5 with TRBJ2-7; D may be TRBD2 (6 bases). Looked up from germline, CDR1 is MNHEY and CDR2 is SVGAGI. The CDR3 is 14 amino acids. V was shortened by 1 base and J by 3 bases, with 10 bases between the two germline ends. The CDR3 coding sequence is TGTGCCAGCAGTTACTTCAAGGGAGGCTACGAGCAGTACTTC. It specifies CASSYFKGGYEQYF.

CDR3 sequence (DNA): TGTGCCAGCAGTTTGAGGGTGGGTGGCTACACCTTC. Encoded protein: CASSLRVGGYTF. This sequence joins TRBV28 and TRBJ1-2; D is unresolved. V was shortened by 3 bases and J by 7 bases, with 9 bases between the two germline ends. The germline V gene encodes CDR1 MDHEN and CDR2 SYDVKM. This CDR3 spans 12 amino acids.

The V call is TRBV24-1, the J call TRBJ2-2; 8 bases are shared with TRBD1. Per germline, CDR1 KGHDR and CDR2 SFDVKD. V lost 5 bases to trimming and J lost 7 bases; unmatched junction nucleotides: 5. CDR3 length: 14 amino acids. CDR3 amino acids: CATSGTGRGGELFF. The CDR3 DNA is TGTGCCACCAGTGGGACAGGGAGAGGCGGGGAGCTGTTTTTT.

The sample holds a few counts of this clone. The chain joins TRBV24-1 to TRBJ2-1; possible D gene TRBD2, 6 bases. The V and J ends lost 5 bases and 4 bases respectively, with 23 bases between them. CDR3 length equals 18 residues. From germline, CDR1 is KGHDR and CDR2 SFDVKD. In DNA, the CDR3 is TGTGCCACCAGTGCCAACTTGGGGGGACCCCAGGTTTACAATGAGCAGTTCTTC. Its protein product is CATSANLGGPQVYNEQFF.

CDR3 sequence (DNA): TGCGCCAGCAGTCCGGGACAGGGGATTTCCTACGAGCAGTACTTC. Translated: CASSPGQGISYEQYF. The chain carries TRBV4-3 and TRBJ2-7; 10 bases match TRBD1. The CDR3 is 15 amino acids. V was clipped by 6 bases and J by 1 base; unmatched bases: 6. Per germline, CDR1 LGHNA and CDR2 YSLEER.

This chain's CDR3 is CASRKLAGELFF. The CDR3 bases are TGTGCCAGCAGGAAGCTCGCCGGGGAGCTGTTTTTT. The rearrangement uses TRBV27 and TRBJ2-2; the D is unclear. The V end lost 6 bases, the J end lost 6 bases, and 8 bases lay between the germline ends. Germline V gene sequence: CDR1 MNHEY, CDR2 SMNVEV (reference sequence). The CDR3 totals 12 residues.

The chain's CDR3 is CASSISGQGAMETQYF. In DNA form, the CDR3 reads TGTGCCAGTAGTATAAGCGGGCAGGGGGCGATGGAGACCCAGTACTTC. The rearrangement joins TRBV19 to TRBJ2-5; 8 bases match TRBD1. CDR1 and CDR2 (germline): LNHDA, SQIVND (reference sequence). This CDR3 comprises 16 residues. The V and J ends lost 2 bases and 5 bases, in that order; junction bases with no gene match: 10.

The chain recombines TRBV5-4 with TRBJ2-7; perhaps TRBD1 as D (5 bases). V was trimmed by 5 bases and J by 6 bases, leaving 15 bases between them. Germline V lookup: CDR1 SGHNT, CDR2 YYREEE (reference sequence). The CDR3 has 13 amino acids. In DNA form, the CDR3 reads TGTGCCAGCAGGGCCTCGACAGAAGGCGAGCAGTACTTC. As protein: CASRASTEGEQYF.

V and J are TRBV19 and TRBJ1-5, with TRBD1 as a possible D gene (5 bases). Trimming stripped 3 bases from V and 5 bases from J, with 8 bases between. CDR1 and CDR2 (germline): LNHDA, SQIVND (reference sequence). The CDR3 is made up of 13 amino acids. Written as DNA, the CDR3 is TGTGCCAGTAGTATGGGCAGGGATCAGCCCCAGCATTTT. It is translated as CASSMGRDQPQHF.

The chain has TRBV12-3 or TRBV12-4 and TRBJ1-5; TRBD1 is a possible D gene (6 bases). The CDR3 sequence is 13 residues long. The V end lost 6 bases, the J end lost 4 bases, and 10 bases lay between the germline ends. The CDR3 spells CASSDRLNQPQHF. CDR3 DNA sequence: TGTGCCAGCAGCGACAGGTTGAATCAGCCCCAGCATTTT.

The V gene is TRBV27, the J gene TRBJ2-3, with TRBD2 matching over 12 bases. In germline, CDR1 is MNHEY, CDR2 SMNVEV (reference sequence). The ends lost 5 bases at V and 5 bases at J; junction bases unmatched: 5. The CDR3 contains 15 residues. CDR3 protein: CASSPSGGAGDTQYF. The CDR3 DNA reads TGTGCCAGCAGTCCTAGCGGGGGGGCGGGAGATACGCAGTATTTT.

Worth noting for this clone: The sample holds other DNA sequences that translate to the same CDR3. The CDR3, as DNA: TGTGCCAGCTCACCAAACCGGGGGGACACTGAAGCTTTCTTT. Protein product: CASSPNRGDTEAFF. The chain has TRBV18 and TRBJ1-1; perhaps TRBD1 as D (5 bases). The germline V gene encodes CDR1 KGHSH and CDR2 LQKENI. Trimming pared 2 bases from V and 3 bases from J, leaving 10 bases between. The CDR3 sequence is 14 residues long.

The chain couples TRBV5-1 to TRBJ1-1; D perhaps matches TRBD1 (6 bases). The CDR3 loop spans 13 amino acids. Germline assignment: CDR1 SGHRS and CDR2 YFSETQ. Trimming pared 4 bases from V and 7 bases from J, leaving 14 bases between. CDR3 loop: CASSTTGVFEAFF. In DNA, the CDR3 is TGCGCCAGCAGCACGACAGGAGTCTTTGAAGCTTTCTTT. Looking up the rest from reference TRBV5-1 and TRBJ1-1 gives the full variable domain: KAGVTQTPRYLIKTRGQQVTLSCSPISGHRSVSWYQQTPGQGLQFLFEYFSETQRNKGNFPGRFSGRQFSNSRSEMNVSTLELGDSALYLCASSTTGVFEAFFGQGTRLTVV.